This TCR beta chain comes out of a study of response to subunit inactivated influenza vaccine. Study-level results: The authors proposed limited new T cell recruitment per seasonal influenza vaccination.

Regarding this clonotype: Its specificity is unknown.

TCRdb independently ran MiXCR on the RT-PCR reads; one entry per CDR3 protein. In the table there are approximately 480,000 distinct CDR3 sequences, roughly 11% of which are singletons. This TCR was recovered from a man aged 50 to 60 who received an inactivated influenza vaccine. The specimen comprised PBMCs from blood, sampled about 6 weeks after vaccination.

CDR3 loop: CASSVDAGNTEAFF. The CDR3 region has the DNA TGTGCCAGCAGCGTAGATGCAGGGAACACTGAAGCTTTCTTT. The chain employs TRBV9 and TRBJ1-1, with D unclear. In germline, CDR1 is SGDLS, CDR2 YYNGEE. V lost 0 bases and J 1 base, leaving 7 bases between the germline ends. The CDR3 spans 14 residues.